These T cell receptor beta chains were read from a single sample in a study of cytomegalovirus exposure and HLA in healthy donors. Produced via immunoSEQ multiplex PCR; TCRdb's table is partial and in-frame only. Here the sample spans tens of thousands of clones, roughly 91% being singletons. The specimen sequenced was PBMCs. These receptors all stem from a man aged 30-40 years in good health and CMV-seronegative. Both conserved end residues are part of each CDR3. D genes are given only for firm matches. Not all rows give a size; the values are once, few, many and, for expanded clones, a class.

D gene | J gene | V gene | clone size | CDR3 protein | CDR3 DNA
- | TRBJ2-3 | TRBV7-9 | - | CASSLRGAGTDTQYF | TGTGCCAGCAGCTTACGGGGGGCAGGCACAGATACGCAGTATTTT
TRBD2 | TRBJ2-5 | TRBV27 | - | CASSRSSGGVQYF | TGTGCCAGCAGCAGGAGCAGCGGGGGCGTCCAGTACTTC
- | TRBJ1-6 | TRBV27 | - | CASSQGQREGIQKSSPLHF | TGTGCCAGCAGTCAAGGACAGAGGGAGGGCATTCAGAAAAGTTCACCCCTCCACTTT
TRBD1 | TRBJ1-1 | TRBV2 | - | CASTTGTGPIFEAFF | TGTGCCAGCACTACCGGGACAGGCCCTATTTTTGAAGCTTTCTTT
TRBD2 | TRBJ2-7 | TRBV5-4 | - | CASSPGTSNEQYF | TGTGCCAGCAGCCCCGGGACTAGCAACGAGCAGTACTTC
- | TRBJ1-5 | TRBV5-8 | - | CASSLGQEPQHF | TGTGCCAGCAGCTTGGGTCAGGAGCCCCAGCATTTT
- | TRBJ1-2 | TRBV5-1 | few | CASSSTGTGDGYTF | TGCGCCAGCAGCTCCACTGGGACGGGAGATGGCTACACCTTC
- | TRBJ1-1 | TRBV5-1 | - | CASSLSLTVGAFF | TGCGCCAGCAGCTTGTCTTTGACAGTTGGAGCTTTCTTT
- | TRBJ2-2 | TRBV11-3 | - | CASSRGSVWDTGELFF | TGTGCCAGCAGCCGGGGTTCGGTGTGGGATACCGGGGAGCTGTTTTTT
TRBD1 | TRBJ1-3 | TRBV4-1 | - | CASSQGQALSGNTIYF | TGCGCCAGCAGCCAGGGACAGGCCTTGTCTGGAAACACCATATATTTT
TRBD1 | TRBJ2-1 | TRBV7-9 | - | CASVFQGAIDEQFF | TGTGCCAGCGTTTTTCAGGGGGCTATCGATGAGCAGTTCTTC
- | TRBJ1-1 | TRBV6-6 | - | CASSYPVAGANTEAFF | TGTGCCAGCAGTTACCCCGTGGCAGGGGCGAACACTGAAGCTTTCTTT
TRBD1 | TRBJ2-7 | TRBV29-1 | - | CSATGTGAYEQYF | TGCAGCGCCACCGGGACAGGGGCCTACGAGCAGTACTTC
- | TRBJ2-3 | TRBV7-2 | - | CASSGQGRTDTQYF | TGTGCCAGCAGCGGACAAGGTCGCACAGATACGCAGTATTTT
- | TRBJ2-1 | TRBV7-9 | - | CASSLEASNEQFF | TGTGCCAGCAGCTTAGAGGCTAGCAATGAGCAGTTCTTC
TRBD1 | TRBJ1-5 | TRBV15 | few | CATSPDRVNQPQHF | TGTGCCACCAGTCCTGACAGGGTCAATCAGCCCCAGCATTTT
TRBD2 | TRBJ2-1 | TRBV6-4 | - | CASSQRGGYNEQFF | TGTGCCAGCAGTCAGCGGGGGGGCTACAATGAGCAGTTCTTC
- | TRBJ2-3 | TRBV7-2 | - | CASSLGPGSPRGTDTQYF | TGTGCCAGCAGCTTGGGGCCAGGATCTCCCAGAGGCACAGATACGCAGTATTTT
- | TRBJ1-6 | TRBV9 | - | CASSSRQVHNSPLHF | TGTGCCAGCAGCTCCCGACAGGTCCATAATTCACCCCTCCACTTT
TRBD2 | TRBJ2-7 | TRBV28 | once | CASIQGNRRTSPYEQYF | TGTGCCAGCATTCAAGGAAACCGAAGGACTAGTCCCTACGAGCAGTACTTC
- | TRBJ2-3 | TRBV5-4 | - | CASSSGDERGTDTQYF | TGTGCCAGCAGCTCTGGAGACGAGCGTGGCACAGATACGCAGTATTTT
TRBD1 | TRBJ2-3 | TRBV7-6 | - | CASSPGTGSTDTQYF | TGTGCCAGCAGCCCAGGGACAGGGAGCACAGATACGCAGTATTTT
- | TRBJ2-3 | TRBV5-1 | - | CASSLAVGTDTQYF | TGCGCCAGCAGCTTGGCTGTTGGCACAGATACGCAGTATTTT
TRBD2 | TRBJ2-1 | TRBV11-2 | - | CASSPSGGYNEQFF | TGTGCCAGCAGTCCTAGCGGGGGCTACAATGAGCAGTTCTTC
- | TRBJ2-5 | TRBV28 | once | CASSDSKRKETQYF | TGTGCCAGCAGTGACAGCAAAAGAAAAGAGACCCAGTACTTC
- | TRBJ2-5 | TRBV30 | - | CAWSEEGETQYF | TGTGCCTGGAGTGAAGAGGGAGAGACCCAGTACTTC
TRBD2 | TRBJ2-1 | TRBV7-9 | - | CASRVSGRAENEQFF | TGTGCCAGCAGGGTTAGCGGGAGGGCCGAAAATGAGCAGTTCTTC
- | TRBJ1-6 | TRBV5-5 | - | CASSFVVNTELHF | TGTGCCAGCAGCTTTGTCGTTAATACAGAGCTCCACTTT
TRBD1 | TRBJ2-7 | TRBV28 | - | CASSLGRGPVTYEQYF | TGTGCCAGCAGTTTAGGCAGGGGGCCGGTAACCTACGAGCAGTACTTC
- | TRBJ2-2 | TRBV10-3 | - | CAVLMPGTTGELFF | TGTGCCGTTCTGATGCCAGGGACTACCGGGGAGCTGTTTTTT
- | TRBJ2-7 | TRBV9 | - | CASSVATDENEQYF | TGTGCCAGCAGCGTAGCGACAGACGAAAACGAGCAGTACTTC